This section outlines one T cell receptor (beta chain) sequence together with its context. Its recognized antigen is unknown. It has no much larger one-base neighbor in the sample; base qualities were not kept. Separate from the approximately 700-subject first cohort, the validation cohort of about 110 subjects was the group to which the donors belonged. This sample stems from a study of cytomegalovirus exposure and HLA in healthy donors (dated by TCRdb to 2015 to 2018). For the study in its entirety: The 500 to 800 repertoires of the first cohort and the 95 to 150 validation repertoires were produced on the same platform, according to a later analysis. The aim of the study was to test whether cataloging public T cell receptors could identify signatures of past pathogen exposure. In addition to the first cohort of roughly 670 subjects, a separate validation cohort of some 120 different subjects was used. To predict cytomegalovirus infection status, the study brought together high-throughput TCR immunosequencing, statistical association of individual TCRs with disease status, and machine learning. Broader findings and caveats from the paper: The classifier was reported to diagnose cytomegalovirus status with high specificity and sensitivity in both the original and validation cohorts. Most TCR sequences were seen in very few donors, while some public TCRs were found in many individuals. In the study, 164 TCR beta chains were listed as associated with cytomegalovirus. Of the cluster scores, 90% to 95% were above 0 in a later analysis, which found that TCRs clustered in the first cohort also tended to co-occur in the roughly 130 validation repertoires. In vitro tests confirmed that a few of the cytomegalovirus-associated TCR beta chains recognize cytomegalovirus antigens. The validation cohort had no HLA typing available for a later analysis, so co-occurrence within that cohort was assessed over all 120 or so repertoires. It was suggested by the authors that the approach could potentially be generalized to other disease states and immunological phenotypes.

Library preparation employed the immunoSEQ multiplex PCR assay. The paper's data handling went like this. To diagnose cytomegalovirus status from the catalog of TCR beta chain sequences, a statistical classification framework was built. Held by TCRdb, this immuneACCESS table contains in-frame sequences only and omits some clones. Under half of the omission traces to an unresolved V gene where checked; the cause of the rest is unknown. V and J calls and clone size follow that table, whereas D and trimming were derived from the DNA. The sample profile shows approximately 200,000 clones; 80% to 85% of them were found once. The biggest ten clones account for around 1.2% of the sample. Inclusive of the bounding cysteine and phenylalanine, the CDR3 is 16 residues long. Only the CDR3 DNA is retained, 48 bases long and in frame from the first base. CDR1 and CDR2 are read off the germline V gene (reference sequence) as MNHNY and SVGAGI. V has 5 bases trimmed and J has 1 base trimmed; junction bases matching no gene number 8.

The sequencing sample was made of PBMCs. The chain was built from TRBV6-6 and TRBJ2-7; 10 central nucleotides agree with TRBD2. This TCR was recovered from a woman under 40 in good health and CMV-seronegative. The sequence in DNA is TGTGCCAGCAGTCCTCGCGGGACTAGCGCTTCCTACGAGCAGTACTTC. Translated, it gives CASSPRGTSASYEQYF.